Shown below are 24 T cell receptor beta chains from a single sample sequenced in a study of blood T cell repertoires in COVID-19. Libraries were prepared by immunoSEQ multiplex PCR; TCRdb keeps only in-frame clonotypes and omits some of them. Of around 100,000 clones detected, more than 80% appear once; the ten largest clones hold roughly 4%. Sequenced material: peripheral blood. These receptors originate from a human donor in a cohort sampled during active COVID-19.

This clone turned up a few times. This rearrangement joins TRBV7-9 to TRBJ2-7; 9 bases fit TRBD1. The length of the CDR3 is 15 residues. Germline V CDR1 and CDR2: SEHNR, FQNEAQ (reference sequence). Trimming at V came to 4 bases and at J to 1 base, leaving 5 bases not matched to a gene. CDR3 in amino acids: CASSSYGTGSYEQYF. The CDR3 DNA reads as TGTGCCAGCAGCTCGTACGGGACAGGGTCCTACGAGCAGTACTTC.

The genes are TRBV3-1 (or the pseudogene TRBV3-2) and TRBJ2-7, with D tentatively TRBD1 (6 bases). Germline values: CDR1 LGHDT, CDR2 YNNKEL (reference sequence). CDR3 length: 15 amino acids. The V and J ends lost 5 bases and 2 bases respectively, with 16 bases between them. CDR3 nucleotide sequence: TGTGCCAGCAGCGGTCGACAGGAGACCGCCTACGAGCAGTACTTC. Residues: CASSGRQETAYEQYF.

V and J are TRBV2 and TRBJ1-4, with D maybe TRBD1 (6 bases). Germline V gene sequence: CDR1 SNHLY, CDR2 FYNNEI. This CDR3 is built from 15 residues. Trimming shortened V by 5 bases and J by 4 bases, and 14 bases separated the two germline ends. CDR3 loop: CASSIPGQVNEKLFF. DNA of the CDR3: TGTGCCAGCAGTATCCCGGGACAAGTTAATGAAAAACTGTTTTTT.

The chain couples TRBV12-3 or TRBV12-4 to TRBJ2-3; maybe TRBD1 (6 bases). V was clipped by 1 base and J by 4 bases, with 6 bases between them. The CDR3 has 13 amino acids. CDR3 sequence: CASSLDRADTQYF. CDR3 nucleotide sequence: TGTGCCAGCAGTTTAGACAGGGCAGATACGCAGTATTTT.

The chain recombines TRBV21-1 with TRBJ1-4; the D call TRBD1 from the table was never checked on the DNA. TRBV21-1 is a recognized pseudogene. The CDR3 is 19 amino acids. The CDR3 sequence is CASSSRTRARLIARGKLFF. DNA of the CDR3: TGTGCCAGCAGCTCACGAACCAGGGCCCGTCTTATTGCTCGCGGAAAACTGTTTTTT.

The J gene is TRBJ2-2, the V gene TRBV29-1, with D maybe TRBD1 (6 bases). Germline assignment: CDR1 SQVTM and CDR2 ANQGSEA. The V end lost 4 bases, the J end lost 0 bases, and 12 bases lay between the germline ends. This CDR3 is 15 amino acids long. The CDR3 spells CSVAKTGTNTGELFF. The CDR3 DNA reads as TGCAGCGTTGCCAAGACAGGAACGAACACCGGGGAGCTGTTTTTT.

The rearrangement links TRBV6-6 to TRBJ1-3, with D unclear. Trimming pared 3 bases from V and 0 bases from J, leaving 9 bases between. This CDR3 spans 15 amino acids. Germline CDR1 is MNHNY and CDR2 is SVGAGI (reference sequence). CDR3 sequence: CASSYRWASGNTIYF. CDR3 bases: TGTGCCAGCAGTTATAGGTGGGCCTCTGGAAACACCATATATTTT.

This chain connects TRBV11-1 to TRBJ1-6; TRBD1 is a possible D gene (5 bases). Between the trimmed V and J ends, which lost 1 base and 7 bases, there was a span of 11 bases. CDR3 size: 15 residues. Germline V gives CDR1 SGHAT, CDR2 FQDESV (reference sequence). For the CDR3, the DNA is TGTGCCAGCAGCTTAGATTCCCGGGGGAATTCACCCCTCCACTTT. Translating it yields CASSLDSRGNSPLHF. The full variable domain, with the rest looked up from reference TRBV11-1 and TRBJ1-6, is EAEVAQSPRYKITEKSQAVAFWCDPISGHATLYWYRQILGQGPELLVQFQDESVVDDSQLPKDRFSAERLKGVDSTLKIQPAELGDSAMYLCASSLDSRGNSPLHFGNGTRLTVT.

The DNA for the CDR3 is TGTGCCAGCAGTTACGCCCCGACTTTCGAGCAGTACTTC. Its protein product is CASSYAPTFEQYF. The chain carries TRBV6-2 or TRBV6-3 and TRBJ2-7; D ambiguous. The germline V and J ends were trimmed by 2 bases and 6 bases, with 11 bases remaining between them. CDR3 length: 13 amino acids. Germline V CDR1 and CDR2: MNHEY, SVGEGT.

The chain recombines TRBV11-2 with TRBJ2-7, with D possibly being TRBD2 (5 bases). CDR3 size: 13 residues. Germline V CDR1 and CDR2: SGHAT, FQNNGV. V shed 5 bases and J shed 4 bases, with 12 bases lying between them. CDR3: CASSTERVYEQYF. The CDR3 DNA follows: TGTGCCAGCAGCACAGAGAGGGTTTACGAGCAGTACTTC.

The V gene is TRBV27, the J gene TRBJ1-6; unclear D gene. CDR3 size: 16 residues. CDR1 MNHEY and CDR2 SMNVEV come from the germline V gene (reference sequence). V lost 6 bases, J lost 3 bases, and 15 bases lay in between. Here the CDR3 reads CASSPAVSLYNSPLHF. The DNA for the CDR3 is TGTGCCAGCAGCCCCGCAGTTTCTCTCTATAATTCACCCCTCCACTTT.

V is TRBV28 and J is TRBJ1-6, with TRBD1 identical over 7 bases. The CDR3 contains 16 residues. The V gene end was trimmed by 6 bases and the J gene end by 2 bases; junction bases not matched to a gene: 7. Per the germline V gene, CDR1 is MDHEN and CDR2 is SYDVKM. DNA of the CDR3: TGTGCCAGCAGGATCGACAGGGCAACCTATAATTCACCCCTCCACTTT. Residues: CASRIDRATYNSPLHF.

The gene calls are TRBV21-1 and TRBJ2-7; TRBD2, the table's D call, was not compared with the DNA. TRBV21-1 is described as a pseudogene. This CDR3 has 16 amino acids. The CDR3 nucleotides are TGTGCCAGCAGCCCCAACGGGTCGAGTTTCTCCTACGAGCAGTACTTC. Amino acids: CASSPNGSSFSYEQYF.

The chain couples TRBV18 to TRBJ2-3; 7 bases line up with TRBD2. The ends lost 2 bases at V and 2 bases at J; junction bases unmatched: 7. CDR1 is KGHSH, CDR2 LQKENI, per germline. CDR3 length: 16 amino acids. CDR3 bases: TGTGCCAGCTCACCATCAGAGGGACTAAACACAGATACGCAGTATTTT. This encodes CASSPSEGLNTDTQYF. Together with reference TRBV18 and TRBJ2-3, the CDR3 gives the full variable domain: NAGVMQNPRHLVRRRGQEARLRCSPMKGHSHVYWYRQLPEEGLKFMVYLQKENIIDESGMPKERFSAEFPKEGPSILRIQQVVRGDSAAYFCASSPSEGLNTDTQYFGPGTRLTVL.

The J gene is TRBJ2-1, the V gene TRBV5-1, with 10 bases aligning to TRBD2. The CDR3 contains 16 residues. V shed 4 bases and J 6 bases; nucleotides not matched to a gene: 10. Germline V lookup: CDR1 SGHRS, CDR2 YFSETQ. The CDR3 DNA reads as TGCGCCAGCAGCCCCCCAGAACTAGCGGGGATCAATGAGCAGTTCTTC. This codes for CASSPPELAGINEQFF.

This chain uses TRBV4-2 with TRBJ1-5, with no clear D. Trimming removed 5 bases from V and 2 bases from J, with 13 bases in between. Germline V gene sequence: CDR1 LGHNA, CDR2 YNFKEQ. There are 15 residues in the CDR3. CDR3 nucleotide sequence: TGTGCCAGCAGCACGGAGTTGATCGGCAATCAGCCCCAGCATTTT. Its protein is CASSTELIGNQPQHF.

The chain joins TRBV7-8 to TRBJ2-6; D may be TRBD2 (5 bases). The length of the CDR3 is 20 residues. Germline CDR1 is SGHVS and CDR2 is FQNEAQ. The ends were cut back, 1 base at V and 0 bases at J, with 19 bases in the middle. This CDR3 reads CASSLDGLTLLLSGANVLTF. In DNA form, the CDR3 reads TGTGCCAGCAGCTTAGATGGACTCACCCTACTCCTCTCTGGGGCCAACGTCCTGACTTTC.

This chain connects TRBV19 to TRBJ1-3; D is perhaps TRBD1 (6 bases). Trimming stripped 5 bases from V and 7 bases from J, with 15 bases between. This CDR3 is built from 14 residues. CDR1 is LNHDA and CDR2 is SQIVND in the germline V gene (reference sequence). The CDR3 nucleotides read TGTGCCAGTAGTCTACGGACAGTGGGGAACACCATATATTTT. This gives the protein CASSLRTVGNTIYF.

This chain links TRBV11-3 with TRBJ2-7; the D gene is possibly TRBD2 (6 bases). The V end was cut by 4 bases, the J end by 3 bases, with 16 bases between. CDR3 length equals 15 residues. CDR1 is SGHNT, CDR2 YENEEA, per germline. CDR3 in DNA: TGTGCCAGCAGCTCAAGGGGAGGAGGTAACTACGAGCAGTACTTC. Protein product: CASSSRGGGNYEQYF.

The chain uses TRBV6-2 or TRBV6-3 and TRBJ1-1; TRBD1 aligns across 10 bases. J was trimmed by 3 bases and V by 4 bases; bases with no gene match: 8. The germline V gene encodes CDR1 MNHEY and CDR2 SVGEGT. The CDR3 consists of 16 residues. The chain's CDR3 is CASSSNRQGAYTEAFF. CDR3 sequence (DNA): TGTGCCAGCAGTTCCAACCGACAGGGGGCTTACACTGAAGCTTTCTTT.

This chain links TRBV5-1 with TRBJ2-2, with TRBD2 matching 7 bases. Trimming cost V 4 bases and J 1 base; bases outside gene matches: 7. There are 16 residues in the CDR3. From germline, CDR1 is SGHRS and CDR2 YFSETQ. CDR3 nucleotide sequence: TGCGCCAGCAGCCCCATAGCGGGTCGGAACACCGGGGAGCTGTTTTTT. Its protein product is CASSPIAGRNTGELFF. Full variable domain (rest looked up from reference TRBV5-1 and TRBJ2-2): KAGVTQTPRYLIKTRGQQVTLSCSPISGHRSVSWYQQTPGQGLQFLFEYFSETQRNKGNFPGRFSGRQFSNSRSEMNVSTLELGDSALYLCASSPIAGRNTGELFFGEGSRLTVL.

CDR3 in amino acids: CASSRTSGAANEQFF. The CDR3 nucleotides read TGTGCCAGCAGCAGAACTAGCGGGGCCGCCAATGAGCAGTTCTTC. The rearrangement links TRBV7-8 to TRBJ2-1; 10 nucleotides align to TRBD2. The CDR3 loop spans 15 amino acids. CDR1 SGHVS and CDR2 FQNEAQ come from the germline V gene. Trimming removed 5 bases from V and 6 bases from J; junction bases left unmatched: 7.

The gene calls are TRBV7-2 and TRBJ1-2; D may be TRBD1 (5 bases). V dropped 4 bases and J dropped 1 base, with 7 bases sitting between them. Germline V gene lookup returns CDR1 SGHTA and CDR2 FQGNSA. The length of the CDR3 is 13 residues. The CDR3 DNA is TGTGCCAGCAGCTGGACAAGTAACTATGGCTACACCTTC. Its protein product is CASSWTSNYGYTF.

The chain recombines TRBV7-9 with TRBJ1-1, with 7 bases lining up with TRBD1. Trimming at V came to 0 bases and at J to 1 base, leaving 5 bases not matched to a gene. In germline, CDR1 is SEHNR, CDR2 FQNEAQ (reference sequence). The CDR3 runs 16 residues. CDR3 nucleotides: TGTGCCAGCAGCTTAGCAGTCGGACAGGCGAACACTGAAGCTTTCTTT. This encodes CASSLAVGQANTEAFF.